This T cell receptor beta chain comes out of a study of vaccination and CD4 T cells after COVID-19 (dated by TCRdb to the early 2020s). Context from the whole study: The convalescent cohort included six males and four females, with two Hispanic individuals, seven Caucasians, two Asians and one multiracial person. Participants got two doses of the Pfizer-BioNTech BNT162b2 vaccine (n=8) or two doses of the Moderna mRNA-1273 vaccine (n=2). Post-COVID blood samples from convalescent patients were collected a median of approximately 100 days after diagnosis, with a range of about 35 to 161 days. The time from the second vaccine dose to post-vaccine blood sampling had a median of around 72 days and ranged from about 12 to 241 days. For stimulating the cultures, overlapping spike peptide pools were used, derived from SARS-CoV-2 as well as from the common cold coronaviruses HCoV-NL63, HCoV-OC43 and HCoV-229E. As controls, cultures received a CEFX viral epitope pool (the positive control), an HIV-1 Nef peptide pool (the negative control), or no peptide at all. In around nine COVID-19 convalescent patients and several infection-naive healthy vaccine recipients, the spike-specific CD4+ TCR repertoire before mRNA vaccination was compared with the repertoire after mRNA vaccination.

A note on this clonotype: Its antigen has not been determined. Nothing much larger sits one base from this clone, and base qualities are not available.

The sample's treatment or condition label, decoded: roughly 10-day PBMC culture with coronavirus spike peptide pools or control peptides (ViraFEST assay). The ViraFEST assay was used in the study, in which antigen-specific T cells were expanded with peptide pools and expanded clonotypes were subsequently identified by TCR sequencing. The absence of prior SARS-CoV-2 infection in healthy vaccine recipients was confirmed by negative nucleocapsid antibody tests before and after vaccination. More than 1.5 million PBMCs per well were cultured in IMDM with 5% human AB serum and approximately 10 IU/ml IL-2, plus 10 ug/ml peptide pools. Half of the culture medium was replaced with fresh IL-2-containing medium on days 3 and 7. Once the cells had been in culture for around nine days, the EasySep CD4+ T cell isolation kit was used to isolate CD4+ T cells by negative selection. Ficoll-Paque Plus gradient centrifugation was used to isolate PBMCs from whole blood, and the isolated PBMCs were then either used fresh or cryopreserved at -140C. Triplicate wells were generally used for each culture condition.

Library preparation was by PCR. TCR sequencing of DNA from cultured CD4+ T cells used the Oncomine TCR Beta short-read assay at the Johns Hopkins FTIC core. The QIAamp micro DNA kit was used to extract genomic DNA from the cultured CD4+ T cells. Oncomine TCR Beta libraries from cultured CD4+ T cells were pooled with unique dual indexes and sequenced on an Illumina iSeq 100. In the paper's pipeline: Non-productive sequences were removed, and CDR3s that did not start with C, did not end with F or W, or were shorter than 7 amino acids were discarded. The MANAFEST web application identified antigen-specific clonotypes by comparing peptide-stimulated wells against reference wells and other culture wells. Positive clones required FDR below 0.05, an odds ratio above 5, and productive frequency above 0.1% in at least two of three replicate wells. Cross-reactive clonotypes were defined as significantly expanded in both SARS-CoV-2 spike wells and at least one common cold coronavirus spike condition. Levenshtein distances (stringdist) and unrooted phylogenetic trees (ape) in R version 3.6.1 were used to assess CDR3 homology. The public sequencing data were trimmed at Q25 with fastp and processed into clonotypes with MiXCR by TCRdb, which kept only in-frame beta chains. CDR3 protein duplicates are merged, each entry listing the most common genes and DNA. Clone size and V and J calls follow TCRdb, not the original study. The sample yields roughly 20,000 distinct CDR3 sequences; 78% were counted once. 16% of the sample is taken by the ten largest.

Overall study results and their limits: Only a relatively small number of convalescent patients were included in the study, and early timepoints following natural infection were not analyzed. In convalescent patients, nearly all vaccine-specific clones (304 of 307) were found to be mono-reactive for SARS-CoV-2 spike rather than cross-reactive with common cold coronaviruses. Among the post-vaccine SARS-CoV-2-reactive clones in convalescent patients, a median around 90% showed up only after vaccination, which suggests vaccine-specific priming. An increase in the median number of SARS-CoV-2-reactive clonotypes from 20 to 25 after infection to approximately 41 after vaccination was observed, but the change was not found to be significant.

From cysteine to phenylalanine, the CDR3 is 15 amino acids long. Here the CDR3 DNA is all that survives: 45 bases in frame from base 1. The germline V gene gives CDR1 as SGHDT and CDR2 as YYEEEE. Between the V and J ends, shortened by 2 bases and 2 bases respectively, the junction contains 8 bases. The V and J segments used are TRBV5-6 and TRBJ1-6; confidence is insufficient to name the D gene. The receptor comes from a human donor who received a COVID-19 vaccine. Source: CD4+ T cells from blood, cultured in vitro, taken after SARS-CoV-2 vaccination. The DNA sequence is as follows: TGTGCCAGCAGCTTTACGCGGACCTATAATTCACCCCTCCACTTT. It specifies CASSFTRTYNSPLHF. With the rest looked up from the reference TRBV5-6 and TRBJ1-6 genes rather than sequenced, the full variable domain is DAGVTQSPTHLIKTRGQQVTLRCSPKSGHDTVSWYQQALGQGPQFIFQYYEEEERQRGNFPDRFSGHQFPNYSSELNVNALLLGDSALYLCASSFTRTYNSPLHFGNGTRLTVT.